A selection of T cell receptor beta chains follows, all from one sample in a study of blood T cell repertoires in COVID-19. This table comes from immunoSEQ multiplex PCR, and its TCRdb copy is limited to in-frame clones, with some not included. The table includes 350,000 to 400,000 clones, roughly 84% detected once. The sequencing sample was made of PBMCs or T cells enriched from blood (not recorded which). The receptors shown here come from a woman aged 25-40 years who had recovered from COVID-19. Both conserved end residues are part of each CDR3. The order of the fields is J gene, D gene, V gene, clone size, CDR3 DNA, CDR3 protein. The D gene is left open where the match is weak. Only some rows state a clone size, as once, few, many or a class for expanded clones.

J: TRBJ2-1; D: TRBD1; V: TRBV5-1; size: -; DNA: TGCGCCAGCGCCGAACAGGGGATGGGCGATGAGCAGTTCTTC; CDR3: CASAEQGMGDEQFF
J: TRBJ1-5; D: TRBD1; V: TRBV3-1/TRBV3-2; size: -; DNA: TGTGCCAGCAGCCCAGGACAGGGATTTAGTCAGCCCCAGCATTTT; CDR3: CASSPGQGFSQPQHF
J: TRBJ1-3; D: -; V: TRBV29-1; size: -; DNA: TGCAGCGTGGAGGGGCAGGGTGGAAACACCATATATTTT; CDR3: CSVEGQGGNTIYF
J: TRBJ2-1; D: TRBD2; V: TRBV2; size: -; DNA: TGTGCCAGCATCCTGGGACTATCAAACAATGAGCAGTTCTTC; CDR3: CASILGLSNNEQFF
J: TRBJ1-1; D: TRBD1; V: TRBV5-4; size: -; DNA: TGTGCCAGCAGCCGCGGACAGGGCTTGAACACTGAAGCTTTCTTT; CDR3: CASSRGQGLNTEAFF
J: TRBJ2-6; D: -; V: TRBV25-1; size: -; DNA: TGTGCCAGCAGTGAATCGGGTAGCGGTGCTGGGGTCCTGACTTTC; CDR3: CASSESGSGAGVLTF
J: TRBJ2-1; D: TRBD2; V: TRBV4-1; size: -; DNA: TGCGCCAGCAGCCAAGGTCGGACCCCCAGTAGCGGGAGGCTGAATGAGCAGTTCTTC; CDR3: CASSQGRTPSSGRLNEQFF
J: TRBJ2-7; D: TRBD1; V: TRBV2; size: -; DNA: TGTGCCAGCTCAACAGGGGAGAGCTCCTACGAGCAGTACTTC; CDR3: CASSTGESSYEQYF
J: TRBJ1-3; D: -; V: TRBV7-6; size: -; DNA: TGTGCCAGCAGCCAAACTGAGAACACCATATATTTT; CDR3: CASSQTENTIYF
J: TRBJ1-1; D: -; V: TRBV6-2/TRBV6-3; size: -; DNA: TGTGCCAGCAGTTACTCTCAACTCAGGGCCGAAGCTTTCTTT; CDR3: CASSYSQLRAEAFF
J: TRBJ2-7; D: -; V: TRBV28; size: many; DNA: TGTGCCAGCAGTGCAGACAGGCGACGGTACTTC; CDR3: CASSADRRRYF
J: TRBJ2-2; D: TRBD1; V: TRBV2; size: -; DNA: TGTGCCAGTGGGGGACAGGGACCCACCGGGGAGCTGTTTTTT; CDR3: CASGGQGPTGELFF
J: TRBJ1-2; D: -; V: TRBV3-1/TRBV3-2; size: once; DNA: TGTGCCAGCAGCCAAGATCTAGCGACAGCTAACTATGGCTACACCTTC; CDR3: CASSQDLATANYGYTF
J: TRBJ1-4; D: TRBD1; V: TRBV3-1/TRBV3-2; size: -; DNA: TGTGCCAGCAGCAAGGGGGCCTTTAATGAAAAACTGTTTTTT; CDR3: CASSKGAFNEKLFF
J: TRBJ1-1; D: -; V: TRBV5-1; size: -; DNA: TGCGCCAGCAGCAGCGGGACATTAGGCACTGAAGCTTTCTTT; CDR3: CASSSGTLGTEAFF
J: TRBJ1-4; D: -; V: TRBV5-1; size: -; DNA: TGCGCCAGCAGCGAGAGCACAGGGAATGAAAAACTGTTTTTT; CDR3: CASSESTGNEKLFF
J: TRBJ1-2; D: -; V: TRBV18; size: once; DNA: TGTGCCAGCTCACCCGACAGCTATGGCTACACCTTC; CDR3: CASSPDSYGYTF
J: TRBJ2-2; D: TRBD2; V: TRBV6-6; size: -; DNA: TGTGCCAGCAGGCAAAAGACTAGCGGGAGGTCCGGGGAGCTGTTTTTT; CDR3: CASRQKTSGRSGELFF
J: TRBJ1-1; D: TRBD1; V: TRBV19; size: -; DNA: TGTGCCAGTAACCCGACAGGGACCACTGAAGCTTTCTTT; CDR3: CASNPTGTTEAFF
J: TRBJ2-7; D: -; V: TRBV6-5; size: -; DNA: TGTGCCAGCAGTTACCAAAGAGACGAGCAGTACTTC; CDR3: CASSYQRDEQYF
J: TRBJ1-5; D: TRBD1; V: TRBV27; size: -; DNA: TGTGCCAGCAGTCAGGACAGGGGAGGCAATCAGCCCCAGCATTTT; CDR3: CASSQDRGGNQPQHF
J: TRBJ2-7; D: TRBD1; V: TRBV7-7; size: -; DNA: TGTGCTAGCAGACAACCGGGACAGGGGGCAACCTACGAGCAGTACTTC; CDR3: CASRQPGQGATYEQYF
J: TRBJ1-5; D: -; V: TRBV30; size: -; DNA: TGTGCCTGGAGTGTGGGACATGGCAATCAGCCCCAGCATTTT; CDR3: CAWSVGHGNQPQHF
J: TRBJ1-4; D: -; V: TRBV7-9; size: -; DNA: TGTGCCAGCACCCCAGGGTCAACTAATGAAAAACTGTTTTTT; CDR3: CASTPGSTNEKLFF
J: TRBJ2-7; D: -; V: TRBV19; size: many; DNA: TGTGCCAGTAGTATCAGGGTGGAAGTGGGCGAGCAGTACTTC; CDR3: CASSIRVEVGEQYF
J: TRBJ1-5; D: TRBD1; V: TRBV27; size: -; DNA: TGTGCCAGCAGTGTCGGGACAGGGGGGGGGAGCAATCAGCCCCAGCATTTT; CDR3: CASSVGTGGGSNQPQHF
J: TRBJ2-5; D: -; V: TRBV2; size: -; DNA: TGTGCCAGCAGTGCTACTTCGACAGGACAAGAGACCCAGTACTTC; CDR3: CASSATSTGQETQYF
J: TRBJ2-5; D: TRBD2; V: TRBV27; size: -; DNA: TGTGCCAGCAGTTTCGTGCGGGGGGGCCCCCAAGAGACCCAGTACTTC; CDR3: CASSFVRGGPQETQYF
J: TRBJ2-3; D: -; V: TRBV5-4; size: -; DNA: TGTGCCAGCAGCTCGGGACTTCCCACAGATACGCAGTATTTT; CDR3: CASSSGLPTDTQYF
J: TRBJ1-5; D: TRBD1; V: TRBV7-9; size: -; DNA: TGTGCCAGCAGCAATTTACAGGGGAATCAGCCCCAGCATTTT; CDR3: CASSNLQGNQPQHF
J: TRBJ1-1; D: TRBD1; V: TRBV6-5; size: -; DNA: TGTGCCAGCAGTTCCGGGACAGGGGCGATGAACACTGAAGCTTTCTTT; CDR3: CASSSGTGAMNTEAFF
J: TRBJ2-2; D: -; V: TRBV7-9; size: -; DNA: TGTGCCGGAGGAGGGAACACCGGGGAGCTGTTTTTT; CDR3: CAGGGNTGELFF
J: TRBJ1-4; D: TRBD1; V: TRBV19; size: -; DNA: TGTGCCAGTCAGGACAGGAAAAAACTGTTTTTT; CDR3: CASQDRKKLFF
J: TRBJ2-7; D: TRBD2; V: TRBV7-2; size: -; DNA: TGTGCCAGCAGCTTAAATCTAGCGGGGGGATACTACGAGCAGTACTTC; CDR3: CASSLNLAGGYYEQYF
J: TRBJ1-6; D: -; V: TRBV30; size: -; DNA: TGTGCCTGGAGTACTGGCAGGGTCTCACCCCTCCACTTT; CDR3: CAWSTGRVSPLHF
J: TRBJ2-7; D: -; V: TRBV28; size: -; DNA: TGTGCCAGCAGTTTATTAGGGAGTGGAGAGCAGTACTTC; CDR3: CASSLLGSGEQYF
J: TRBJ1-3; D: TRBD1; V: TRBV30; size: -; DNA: TGTGCCTGGGAGACAGGGGGCTCTGGAAACACCATATATTTT; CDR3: CAWETGGSGNTIYF
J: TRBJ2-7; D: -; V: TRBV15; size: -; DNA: TGTGCCACCAGAACGGCTAGGAGCTCCTACGAGCAGTACTTC; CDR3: CATRTARSSYEQYF
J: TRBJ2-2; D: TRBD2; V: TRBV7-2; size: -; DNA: TGTGCCAGCAAACTAGCGGAGATCGTCACCGGGGAGCTGTTTTTT; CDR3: CASKLAEIVTGELFF
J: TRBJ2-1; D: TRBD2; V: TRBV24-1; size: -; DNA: TGTGCCACCTCTCTAGCGGCGGACTACAATAAGCAGTTCTTC; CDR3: CATSLAADYNKQFF
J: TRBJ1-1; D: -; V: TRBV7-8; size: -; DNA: TGTGCCAGCAGCTTAGGAGGGTTCTTCATGAACACTGAAGCTTTCTTT; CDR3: CASSLGGFFMNTEAFF
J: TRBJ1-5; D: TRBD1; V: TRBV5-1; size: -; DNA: TGCGCCAGCAGCTCCGGGACAGGGGTTCAGCCCCAGCATTTT; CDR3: CASSSGTGVQPQHF
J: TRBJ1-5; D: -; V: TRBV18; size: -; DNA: TGTGCCAGCTCACCGGGTTTAGGGGTAGGGGTTCCCCAGCATTTT; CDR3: CASSPGLGVGVPQHF
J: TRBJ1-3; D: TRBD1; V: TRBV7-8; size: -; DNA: TGTTCAACAACCCCCGCGACAGGGGGTGGAAACACCATATATTTT; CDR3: CSTTPATGGGNTIYF
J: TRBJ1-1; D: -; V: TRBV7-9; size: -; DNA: TGTGCCAGCAGCTTCGTTGTGAACACTGAAGCTTTCTTT; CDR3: CASSFVVNTEAFF
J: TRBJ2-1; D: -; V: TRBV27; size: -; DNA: TGTGCCAGCAGTTTAGTGGCTGCTAATGAGCAGTTCTTC; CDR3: CASSLVAANEQFF
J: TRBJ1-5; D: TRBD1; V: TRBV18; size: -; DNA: TGTGCCAGCTCACCGGGACAGGGCGGACTTCAGCCCCAGCATTTT; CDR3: CASSPGQGGLQPQHF
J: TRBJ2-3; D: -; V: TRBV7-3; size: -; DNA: TGTGCCAGCAGCTCGATAGCGGGCACAGATACGCAGTATTTT; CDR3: CASSSIAGTDTQYF
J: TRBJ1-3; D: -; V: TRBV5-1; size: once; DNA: TGCGCCAGCAGCTTGGCTTCAAGAGAGGCCTGGGGAAACACCATATATTTT; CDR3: CASSLASREAWGNTIYF
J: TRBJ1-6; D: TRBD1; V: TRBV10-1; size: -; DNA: TGCGCCAGCAGGGTACAGGGGACGGGTTCACCCCTCCACTTT; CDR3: CASRVQGTGSPLHF
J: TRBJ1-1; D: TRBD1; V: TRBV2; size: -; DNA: TGTGCCAGCAGTAATGCGGGGACAGGGGGTATTACTGAAGCTTTCTTT; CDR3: CASSNAGTGGITEAFF
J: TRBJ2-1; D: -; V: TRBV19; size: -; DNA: TGTGCCAGTAGGATTGCGGGGAATGAGCAGTTCTTC; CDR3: CASRIAGNEQFF
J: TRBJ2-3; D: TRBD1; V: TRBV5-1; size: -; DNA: TGCGCCAGCAGCTATGGGACAGGCGGAACCTTCACAGATACGCAGTATTTT; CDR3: CASSYGTGGTFTDTQYF
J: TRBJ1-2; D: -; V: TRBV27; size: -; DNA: TGTGCCAGCAGTTTATCTCCAGGGAACTATGGCTACACCTTC; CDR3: CASSLSPGNYGYTF
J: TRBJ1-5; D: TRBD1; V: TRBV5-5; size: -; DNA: TGTGCCAGCAGCCCGACCTTGGGGACAGATGGCAATCAGCCCCAGCATTTT; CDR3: CASSPTLGTDGNQPQHF
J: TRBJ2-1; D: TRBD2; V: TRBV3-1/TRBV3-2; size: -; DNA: TGTGCCAGCAGCCAAGTGGAGTCTTACACACAGACTAGCGGGAGATCCTATGAGCAGTTCTTC; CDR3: CASSQVESYTQTSGRSYEQFF
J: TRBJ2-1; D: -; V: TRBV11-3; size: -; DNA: TGTGCCAGCAGCTTACTCTACGGCTCCTACAATGAGCAGTTCTTC; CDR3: CASSLLYGSYNEQFF
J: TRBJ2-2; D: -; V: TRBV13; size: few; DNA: TGTGTCACCAACCGGGAGCTCGGGGAGCTGTTTTTT; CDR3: CVTNRELGELFF